This TCR beta chain is from a study of CXCR3-negative and CXCR3-positive naive CD8 T cells. Through 5' RACE with UMI labels, the TRB cDNA libraries were prepared. TCRdb processed the 5' RACE reads again and assigns one entry to each CDR3 protein, with no DNA. Its clone listing holds 6,700 or so distinct CDR3 sequences. Considering frequency, this clonotype is medium-sized. Germline V lookup: CDR1 SQVTM, CDR2 ANQGSEA. The CDR3 length is 12 residues. The sequencing sample was made of naive CXCR3- CD8+ T cells from blood. The subset is: CD45RO-CCR7+CD27+CD95- naive CD8+ T cells lacking CXCR3 (TNR3-). The source is a human donor in good health. Some clones in this sample may be carry-over from other donors' samples. The chain employs TRBV29-1 and TRBJ2-2. Here the CDR3 reads CSVESDTGELFF.